Each of the 25 T cell receptor beta chains below was sequenced from the same sample in a study of blood T cell repertoires in COVID-19. TCRdb keeps only in-frame clones here, not all; method: immunoSEQ multiplex PCR. Seen here are 250,000 or so clones, 80% to 90% observed once, and the top ten hold 2.5% to 3%. Sequencing input: PBMCs or T cells enriched from blood (not recorded which). The receptors come from a woman aged 30 to 39 with acute COVID-19.

The chain is built from TRBV4-3 and TRBJ1-2; tentative D call: TRBD1 (6 bases). V was clipped by 0 bases and J by 8 bases, with 16 bases between them. The CDR3 length is 15 residues. Per germline, CDR1 LGHNA and CDR2 YSLEER. The CDR3: CASSQEESGAGGYTF. In nucleotides, the CDR3 is TGCGCCAGCAGCCAAGAAGAATCAGGGGCTGGAGGCTACACCTTC.

The chain employs TRBV24-1 and TRBJ2-1; 8 bases are a match to TRBD2. The CDR3 is made up of 14 amino acids. J gave up 2 bases and V 5 bases, and 1 base lay outside the gene matches. Germline loops: CDR1 KGHDR, CDR2 SFDVKD. The CDR3 loop reads CATSGSGAYNEQFF. CDR3 bases: TGTGCCACCAGTGGTAGCGGGGCCTACAATGAGCAGTTCTTC.

The chain has TRBV18 and TRBJ2-7; D perhaps matches TRBD1 (6 bases). This CDR3 contains 13 residues. V was cut by 5 bases and J by 3 bases, with 11 bases left in between. Germline-derived CDR1 and CDR2 are KGHSH and LQKENI. CDR3 nucleotide sequence: TGTGCCAGCTCAGACTTGGACAGCTACGAGCAGTACTTC. Its protein product is CASSDLDSYEQYF.

V usage is TRBV29-1 and J usage is TRBJ2-6, with 11 bases fitting TRBD1. The CDR3 length is 18 residues. CDR1 and CDR2 from the germline V gene are SQVTM and ANQGSEA. The V gene end was trimmed by 2 bases and the J gene end by 1 base; junction bases not matched to a gene: 7. CDR3 bases: TGCAGCGTTGAACTTTCCGGGACAGGGGGTTCTGGGGCCAACGTCCTGACTTTC. Translated, it gives CSVELSGTGGSGANVLTF.

Concerning this clone: The same CDR3 is also encoded by other DNA sequences in this sample. This sequence joins TRBV27 and TRBJ2-7; D gene unclear. V was clipped by 3 bases and J by 1 base, with 7 bases between them. From germline, CDR1 is MNHEY and CDR2 SMNVEV (reference sequence). CDR3 length equals 13 residues. Here the CDR3 reads CASSLRVSYEQYF. CDR3 bases: TGTGCCAGCAGTTTGAGAGTATCCTACGAGCAGTACTTC.

The rearrangement joins TRBV5-5 to TRBJ1-5, with D possibly matching TRBD1 (5 bases). V was cut by 1 base and J by 4 bases, with 18 bases left in between. The length of the CDR3 is 17 residues. CDR1 and CDR2 (germline): SGHKS, YYEKEE (reference sequence). CDR3 bases: TGTGCCAGCAGCTTGTCCCAAGTTAACAGGTTTAATCAGCCCCAGCATTTT. This sequence encodes CASSLSQVNRFNQPQHF.

This rearrangement joins TRBV10-1 to TRBJ1-1; a possible D gene is TRBD1 (6 bases). CDR1 is WNHNN and CDR2 is SYGVQD in the germline V gene (reference sequence). V gave up 5 bases and J gave up 1 base, with 8 bases separating them. There are 13 residues in the CDR3. CDR3 residues: CASSSGANTEAFF. The CDR3, as DNA: TGCGCCAGCAGTTCAGGGGCGAACACTGAAGCTTTCTTT.

The rearrangement uses TRBV18 and TRBJ2-7; D call uncertain. The CDR3 totals 14 residues. CDR1 is KGHSH, CDR2 LQKENI, per germline. V lost 6 bases and J 2 bases, leaving 14 bases between the germline ends. The CDR3 here is CASSLENKPYEQYF. The DNA for the CDR3 is TGTGCCAGCTCCCTGGAGAATAAACCCTACGAGCAGTACTTC.

The chain has TRBV6-5 and TRBJ2-1; D unclear. This CDR3 region has 14 residues. Germline values: CDR1 MNHEY, CDR2 SVGAGI. V dropped 2 bases and J dropped 3 bases, with 8 bases sitting between them. For the CDR3, the DNA is TGTGCCAGCAGTTACGGTAGTTACTACAATGAGCAGTTCTTC. Translating it yields CASSYGSYYNEQFF.

This clone was found once. V usage is TRBV30 and J usage is TRBJ2-3, with 7 bases identical to TRBD2. With V trimmed by 0 bases and J by 3 bases, 6 bases remained unmatched. The germline V gene encodes CDR1 GTSNPN and CDR2 SVGIG (reference sequence). The CDR3 is 15 residues long. The CDR3 here is CAWSVHSGFTDTQYF. CDR3 nucleotide sequence: TGTGCCTGGAGTGTACATAGCGGGTTTACAGATACGCAGTATTTT.

The chain joins TRBV29-1 to TRBJ2-3; TRBD1 agrees at 9 bases. The CDR3 consists of 14 residues. Germline V gene lookup returns CDR1 SQVTM and CDR2 ANQGSEA. Unmatched junction bases numbered 10, after V lost 7 bases and J lost 5 bases. CDR3 loop: CSGGTGTGLDTQYF. The CDR3 nucleotides read TGCAGCGGGGGGACGGGGACAGGGTTAGATACGCAGTATTTT.

The chain is built from TRBV5-4 and TRBJ1-6; D remains unclear. The CDR3 spans 15 residues. V shed 0 bases and J shed 7 bases, with 11 bases lying between them. Germline V CDR1 and CDR2: SGHNT, YYREEE (reference sequence). CDR3 coding DNA: TGTGCCAGCAGCTTGGGTGCGGGTCCCAATTCACCCCTCCACTTT. It encodes CASSLGAGPNSPLHF.

The chain joins TRBV7-6 to TRBJ2-7, with a possible D match to TRBD2 (6 bases). Germline values: CDR1 SGHVS, CDR2 FNYEAQ. The CDR3 extends over 17 amino acids. V was pared by 0 bases and J by 3 bases, with 18 bases between. The CDR3, as DNA: TGTGCCAGCAGCTTAGCGCCGGAGGGAGGTTCAGTCTACGAGCAGTACTTC. As protein: CASSLAPEGGSVYEQYF.

The V and J genes are TRBV6-1 and TRBJ1-1; no clear D. Germline V CDR1 and CDR2: MNHNS, SASEGT. This CDR3 contains 14 residues. The V end lost 2 bases, the J end lost 3 bases, and 10 bases lay between the germline ends. The CDR3 DNA reads TGTGCCAGCAGTGAATCCCGGAGGGACACTGAAGCTTTCTTT. It is translated as CASSESRRDTEAFF.

The rearrangement links TRBV4-2 to TRBJ2-5; 9 positions match TRBD2. The V gene end was trimmed by 4 bases and the J gene end by 5 bases; junction bases not matched to a gene: 8. CDR3 length: 15 amino acids. The germline V gene has CDR1 LGHNA and CDR2 YNFKEQ. The CDR3 sequence is CASSPRLAEGETQYF. As DNA, the CDR3 is TGTGCCAGCAGCCCCCGACTAGCGGAGGGGGAGACCCAGTACTTC.

The rearrangement joins TRBV6-5 to TRBJ1-2; D possibly corresponds to TRBD1 (5 bases). Trimming left V 11 bases short and J 3 bases short, with 16 bases between. This CDR3 contains 13 residues. Germline-derived CDR1 and CDR2 are MNHEY and SVGAGI. The CDR3: CASGPLGDYGYTF. The CDR3, as DNA: TGTGCCTCAGGGCCGCTTGGAGACTATGGCTACACCTTC.

This clone was counted between two and nine times. This chain connects TRBV5-1 to TRBJ1-4; 7 bases are shared with TRBD1. Germline V CDR1 and CDR2: SGHRS, YFSETQ. J gave up 5 bases and V 4 bases, and 5 bases lay outside the gene matches. The length of the CDR3 is 14 residues. The CDR3 here is CASSPGTENEKLFF. Written as DNA, the CDR3 is TGCGCCAGCAGCCCCGGGACAGAGAATGAAAAACTGTTTTTT.

The CDR3 is CASSLTGGGSTNEKLFF. CDR3 nucleotides: TGTGCCAGCAGTCTCACAGGGGGCGGTTCAACTAATGAAAAACTGTTTTTT. V usage is TRBV4-2 and J usage is TRBJ1-4, with TRBD1 matching 9 bases. The V and J ends lost 6 bases and 0 bases, in that order; junction bases with no gene match: 8. The CDR3 spans 17 residues. CDR1 is LGHNA and CDR2 is YNFKEQ in the germline V gene.

The J gene is TRBJ2-1, the V gene TRBV5-1; maybe TRBD1 (6 bases). CDR1 and CDR2 from the germline V gene are SGHRS and YFSETQ. The V end was cut by 4 bases, the J end by 4 bases, with 9 bases between. The CDR3 length is 13 residues. The CDR3, as DNA: TGCGCCAGCAGCGAGGGGGAGTACAATGAGCAGTTCTTC. It codes for CASSEGEYNEQFF.

This clone was observed a single time. The genes are TRBV7-2 and TRBJ1-2; D is unclear. The CDR3 spans 15 residues. V was trimmed by 8 bases and J by 2 bases, leaving 18 bases between them. Germline-derived CDR1 and CDR2 are SGHTA and FQGNSA. CDR3: CASLGASYMNYGYTF. The CDR3 bases are TGTGCCAGCCTAGGCGCCAGCTATATGAACTATGGCTACACCTTC.

V gene TRBV4-1 combines with J gene TRBJ2-7; 9 bases fit TRBD1. There are 16 residues in the CDR3. Germline values: CDR1 MGHRA, CDR2 YSYEKL. J lost 2 bases, V lost 0 bases, and 5 bases had no gene match. The CDR3 nucleotides are TGCGCCAGCAGCCAAGACCTGGGACAGGGAGCCTACGAGCAGTACTTC. Protein product: CASSQDLGQGAYEQYF.

This chain joins TRBV19 and TRBJ1-5; weak D call: TRBD1 (5 bases). Germline V lookup: CDR1 LNHDA, CDR2 SQIVND (reference sequence). The V gene lost 0 bases and the J gene lost 2 bases, with 11 bases spanning the gap. This CDR3 spans 16 amino acids. CDR3 region: CASSIDLGRGNQPQHF. DNA for the CDR3: TGTGCCAGTAGTATAGATCTGGGCAGGGGCAATCAGCCCCAGCATTTT.

This clone was counted a single time. The V call is TRBV27, the J call TRBJ2-5, with 9 bases lining up with TRBD2. The CDR3 has 18 residues. V lost 7 bases to trimming and J lost 3 bases; unmatched junction nucleotides: 18. Germline values: CDR1 MNHEY, CDR2 SMNVEV (reference sequence). The CDR3 loop is CASTSLKEVSGGKETQYF. CDR3 nucleotide sequence: TGTGCCAGCACCTCCCTTAAGGAGGTTAGCGGGGGAAAAGAGACCCAGTACTTC.

The rearrangement uses TRBV6-2 or TRBV6-3 and TRBJ1-1, with D possibly being TRBD1 (6 bases). Trimming removed 4 bases from V and 5 bases from J, with 17 bases in between. The V gene's germline CDR1 is MNHEY and CDR2 SVGEGT. The CDR3 is made up of 15 amino acids. CDR3 amino acids: CASSFSTGRGTEAFF. In DNA, the CDR3 is TGTGCCAGCAGTTTCTCCACAGGGCGTGGAACTGAAGCTTTCTTT.

The chain couples TRBV19 to TRBJ2-5; 9 bases line up with TRBD1. CDR3 size: 15 residues. V lost 3 bases, J lost 5 bases, and 7 bases stayed unmatched. Per germline, CDR1 LNHDA and CDR2 SQIVND (reference sequence). The CDR3 protein is CASSIPTGGEETQYF. CDR3 coding DNA: TGTGCCAGTAGTATCCCGACAGGGGGAGAGGAGACCCAGTACTTC.